The 30 T cell receptor delta chains listed next were all sequenced from one sample in a study of γδ T cells in repeated Plasmodium falciparum infection. Gammadelta T cells were flow-sorted from PBMC into Vgamma9/Vdelta2+ and Vdelta2-negative populations for bulk analysis. TCRdb called clones from the multiplex PCR reads again using CATT. The data hold 90,000 or so delta-chain clones, with 0.85% to 1% observed a single time. Sequences were obtained from gamma-delta T cells from blood. The receptors derive from a pool of human donors (malaria-infected and uninfected, not separated).

This clone was seen only a few times. TCRdb pairs this DNA with a much larger clone's protein that differs at residue 12, likely a read error; the protein shown was translated from the DNA. The V gene is TRDV1, the J gene TRDJ1, with 9 nucleotides matching TRDD3. TCRdb does not report a J gene; here it was assigned by matching the DNA to germline references. The V and J ends lost 2 bases and 4 bases, in that order; junction bases with no gene match: 32. The CDR3 is made up of 24 amino acids. Per the germline V gene, CDR1 is TSWWSYY and CDR2 is QGS. In DNA form, the CDR3 reads TGTGCTCTTGGGGAAGGCGGGTCAGATTCCGACAGGGGGATACTCACACCGTGTCTCGATAAACTCATCTTT. This encodes CALGEGGSDSDRGILTPCLDKLIF.

A word on this clone: A single base is all that separates this from a far larger clone, so a read error is likely. The sample holds other DNA sequences that translate to the same CDR3. The rearrangement joins TRDV1 to TRDJ1; either TRDD2 or TRDD3 may fit D (7 bases each). V gave up 3 bases and J gave up 0 bases, with 29 bases separating them. The CDR3 sequence is 21 residues long. Germline V gene data show CDR1 as TSWWSYY and CDR2 as QGS. The CDR3 DNA sequence: TGTGCTCTTGGGGATCCTCCTTCCTCCCGGGACTGGGGAATGTACACCGATAAACTCATCTTT. Translated: CALGDPPSSRDWGMYTDKLIF.

This clone has ten or more counts. The protein given by TCRdb reflects a much larger clone and differs at residue 13 from this DNA's translation, likely from a read error; the protein shown is the DNA's translation. The J gene is TRDJ1, the V gene TRDV2; 10 bases fit TRDD3. Germline V gene lookup returns CDR1 GEAIGNYY and CDR2 EKD. The CDR3 loop spans 18 amino acids. The V gene end was trimmed by 2 bases and the J gene end by 3 bases; junction bases not matched to a gene: 14. As DNA, the CDR3 is TGTGCCTGTGACAAGGGGGATACGGCCACATCGCAGCCCGATAAACTCATCTTT. Translating it yields CACDKGDTATSQPDKLIF.

This clone was recorded a few times. The mismatch at residue 5 between this DNA's translation and the TCRdb protein of a much larger clone likely reflects a read error; the protein shown is translated from the DNA. V is TRDV1 and J is TRDJ1; D is perhaps TRDD2 (6 bases). TCRdb leaves out the J gene; it was filled in here by matching the DNA to germline. Germline V gene sequence: CDR1 TSWWSYY, CDR2 QGS. The CDR3 has 18 residues. Trimming shortened V by 4 bases and J by 0 bases, and 21 bases separated the two germline ends. The CDR3 DNA follows: TGTGCTCTTGGGGGAATTCCTAACCGGGGGGCCTACACCGATAAACTCATCTTT. Translating it yields CALGGIPNRGAYTDKLIF.

This clone appeared a few times. The protein that TCRdb holds for this DNA derives from a much larger clone and differs from the translated DNA at residue 18, which likely indicates a read error; the protein shown here is translated from the DNA. This rearrangement joins TRDV2 to TRDJ1; 12 bases line up with TRDD3. Matching the DNA to germline supplied the J gene, which TCRdb does not give. Germline CDR1 and CDR2: GEAIGNYY and EKD. This CDR3 has 21 residues. This CDR3 is CACDTVTLWGIRETQTDELIF. The CDR3 DNA sequence: TGTGCCTGTGACACCGTAACCCTCTGGGGGATACGCGAAACCCAGACCGATGAACTCATCTTT.

As for this clone: TCRdb pairs this DNA with a much larger clone's protein that differs at residue 7, likely a read error; the protein shown was translated from the DNA. This CDR3 reads CACDGVVSRDKLIF. In DNA form, the CDR3 reads TGTGCCTGTGACGGGGTGGTATCACGCGATAAACTCATCTTT. The chain carries TRDV2 and TRDJ1; D call uncertain. The J gene, absent from TCRdb, was called here by matching the DNA to germline. Trimming pared 3 bases from V and 4 bases from J, leaving 14 bases between. Germline V gene data show CDR1 as GEAIGNYY and CDR2 as EKD. This CDR3 comprises 14 residues.

Points on this clone: A far larger clone is off by one base, so a read error is likely. The same CDR3 arises from other DNA sequences in this sample as well. The chain recombines TRDV1 with TRDJ1, with D possibly called TRDD2 or TRDD3 (8 bases each). The J gene comes from matching the DNA to germline here; TCRdb lacks it. Germline loops: CDR1 TSWWSYY, CDR2 QGS. This CDR3 has 25 amino acids. The CDR3 loop reads CALGEPTFLISFNDGGFRYTDKLIF. The CDR3 nucleotides are TGTGCCCTTGGGGAACCAACCTTCCTAATCTCTTTTAATGATGGGGGATTCCGGTACACCGATAAACTCATCTTT.

On this clone itself: TCRdb's entry gives the protein of a much larger clone, which mismatches this DNA's translation at residue 10, likely from a read error; the protein reported here is translated from the DNA. The chain couples TRDV1 to TRDJ1; D is perhaps TRDD3 (7 bases). TCRdb lists no J gene, so it was determined here by aligning the DNA to germline. Per the germline V gene, CDR1 is TSWWSYY and CDR2 is QGS. Trimming cost V 4 bases and J 4 bases, with 25 bases left between them. The CDR3 is 18 amino acids. CDR3 DNA: TGTGCTCTTGGGGTCCCACTTCCTCCGCTCTCTGGGGGCGATAAACTCATCTTT. Residues: CALGVPLPPLSGGDKLIF.

There are many counts of this clone. A read error likely explains why the TCRdb protein, taken from a much larger clone, differs from this DNA's translation at residue 13; the protein shown is translated from the DNA. No call exists for the J gene, whereas the V gene is TRDV2. This CDR3 contains 14 residues. CDR1 and CDR2 from the germline V gene are GEAIGNYY and EKD. As DNA, the CDR3 is TGTGCCTGTGACTTCCCCTCTCTGCCCGATAAACTCACCTTT. Translation: CACDFPSLPDKLTF.

This clone was counted between two and nine times. It differs at one base from a far larger clone, so likely a read error. This same CDR3 is encoded by further DNA sequences in the sample. The chain combines TRDV1 with TRDJ1; TRDD3 matches at 8 bases. The CDR3 sequence is 16 residues long. Losses at the gene ends were 2 bases for V and 2 bases for J; bases not matched to a gene: 7. Germline-derived CDR1 and CDR2 are TSWWSYY and QGS. The CDR3 DNA is TGTGCTCTTGGGGAATTTGGGGGATCCTATACCGATAAACTCATCTTT. This sequence encodes CALGEFGGSYTDKLIF.

Worth noting for this clone: This DNA's translation differs at residue 6 from TCRdb's protein, which comes from a much larger clone; a read error is likely, and the protein shown is translated from the DNA. The chain's CDR3 is CALRAIRSVLGVGPDKLIF. DNA of the CDR3: TGTGCTCTCCGGGCCATTCGATCCGTACTGGGGGTAGGCCCCGATAAACTCATCTTT. The chain couples TRDV1 to TRDJ1; the match to TRDD3 covers 8 bases. The J gene is not listed in TCRdb, so it was assigned here from a DNA match to germline. V shed 9 bases, J shed 3 bases, and the junction held 24 bases outside the gene matches. The germline V gene encodes CDR1 TSWWSYY and CDR2 QGS. This CDR3 is built from 19 residues.

This clone was seen repeatedly, ten times or more. This CDR3 is also generated by other DNA sequences in the sample. The genes are TRDV1 and TRDJ1; 9 positions agree with TRDD2. Germline values: CDR1 TSWWSYY, CDR2 QGS. With V trimmed by 4 bases and J by 0 bases, 18 bases remained unmatched. This CDR3 comprises 20 residues. This chain's CDR3 is CALGVDLPTEARAYTDKLIF. The CDR3 DNA reads as TGTGCTCTTGGGGTGGACCTTCCTACTGAGGCCCGCGCTTACACCGATAAACTCATCTTT.

This clone was observed a few times. TCRdb attributes to this sequence the protein of a much larger clone, which differs from the DNA translation at residue 4; a read error is likely, and the protein displayed is translated from the DNA. V gene TRDV2 combines with J gene TRDJ1, with D possibly matching TRDD3 (5 bases). Since TCRdb gives no J gene, matching the DNA to germline was used here to assign it. CDR3 length: 16 amino acids. CDR1 and CDR2 (germline): GEAIGNYY, EKD. The CDR3 DNA reads as TGTGCCTGTGTCACCGTGGGGACCTCCCGCACCGATAAACTCATCTTT. Translated: CACVTVGTSRTDKLIF.

A note on this clone: This likely came from a read error, as a far larger clone is one base away. Other DNA sequences in this sample translate to the same CDR3. The chain joins TRDV2 to TRDJ1; 12 bases align to TRDD3. The J gene, not given by TCRdb, was assigned here from a germline match of the nucleotide sequence. CDR1 GEAIGNYY and CDR2 EKD come from the germline V gene. The CDR3 loop spans 16 amino acids. Here the CDR3 DNA reads TGTGCCTGTGATCCCTTAACTGGGGGATACACCGACAAACTCATCTTT. Its protein product is CACDPLTGGYTDKLIF.

Ten or more counts support this clone. A read error is the likely source, as a far larger clone sits one nucleotide away. The same CDR3 is also encoded by other DNA sequences in this sample. The chain couples TRDV3 to TRDJ1; TRDD3 agrees at 11 bases. Matching the DNA to germline supplied the J gene, which TCRdb does not give. CDR3 length equals 22 residues. In germline, CDR1 is TVYSNPD, CDR2 GDNSRS (reference sequence). After removal of 4 bases from V and 0 bases from J, the junction contained 28 bases not matched to a gene. The CDR3 loop is CACKLPIPSYWGIRVDTDKLIF. In DNA form, the CDR3 reads TGTGCCTGCAAACTCCCTATCCCCTCGTACTGGGGGATAAGAGTGGACACCGATAAACTCATCTTT.

A few counts support this clone. The protein in TCRdb stems from a much larger clone and differs at residue 10 from this DNA's translation, likely a read error; here the protein is translated from the DNA. The chain carries TRDV2 and TRDJ1, with TRDD3 matching over 8 bases. Because TCRdb records no J gene, it was assigned here through a match of the DNA to germline. This CDR3 is built from 17 residues. V lost 0 bases and J lost 5; bases outside the gene matches: 13. The V gene's germline CDR1 is GEAIGNYY and CDR2 EKD. In DNA, the CDR3 is TGTGCCTGTGACACCGTAGAATGGGGGATGCGAGTTGATAAACTCATCTTT. Its protein product is CACDTVEWGMRVDKLIF.

As regards this clone: A far larger clone is a single base away, which makes a read error likely. This same CDR3 is encoded by further DNA sequences in the sample. The V and J genes are TRDV1 and TRDJ1; 10 bases match TRDD3. The CDR3 runs 23 residues. The germline CDR1 and CDR2 sequences are TSWWSYY and QGS. For the CDR3, the DNA is TGTGCTCTCGGGGAACTAGCCCATCAAATTGGAGATGGGGGATACCAACCCACCGATAAACTCATCTTT. Translation gives CALGELAHQIGDGGYQPTDKLIF.

Concerning this clone itself: With a far larger clone one base away, a read error is the likely cause. Other DNA sequences in the sample encode the same CDR3. This rearrangement joins TRDV1 to TRDJ1; D possibly corresponds to TRDD3 (5 bases). Germline V gene data show CDR1 as TSWWSYY and CDR2 as QGS. V lost 5 bases to trimming and J lost 0 bases, with 22 bases between them. CDR3 length: 18 amino acids. This CDR3 reads CALGIHLGLGTHTDKLIF. DNA of the CDR3: TGTGCTCTTGGGATACACCTAGGCTTGGGGACCCACACCGATAAACTCATCTTT.

The CDR3: CACDPLLGDHKLIF. The CDR3 nucleotides are TGTGCCTGTGACCCTTTACTGGGGGATCATAAACTCATCTTT. This rearrangement joins TRDV2 to TRDJ1; 10 bases map to TRDD3. As TCRdb names no J gene, one was assigned here on the basis of a DNA match to germline. The junction had 6 bases not matched to a gene; V was cut back by 3 bases and J by 6 bases. The CDR3 is 14 residues long. Germline V gives CDR1 GEAIGNYY, CDR2 EKD.

This clone appeared a few times. The translation of this DNA and the TCRdb protein of a much larger clone differ at residue 7, probably owing to a read error; the protein shown here is translated from the DNA. The chain has TRDV2 and TRDJ1, with a tentative D call TRDD3 (5 bases). The J gene was missing in TCRdb and was found by matching the end of the DNA to germline. The CDR3 covers 14 residues. The germline V gene encodes CDR1 GEAIGNYY and CDR2 EKD. V was clipped by 3 bases and J by 4 bases, with 14 bases between them. The CDR3 bases are TGTGCCTGTGACCCACTGGAGGACTACGATAAACTCATCTTT. Protein sequence: CACDPLEDYDKLIF.

This clone has more than one count but fewer than ten. For this DNA, TCRdb reports the protein of a much larger clone, which diverges at residue 21, most likely from a read error; the protein presented here is translated directly from the DNA. V gene TRDV1 was called; the J gene was not; the table's TRDD3 call for D was not verified on the DNA. The germline CDR1 and CDR2 sequences are TSWWSYY and QGS. This CDR3 is built from 23 residues. The CDR3 sequence: CALGDHIPVVPPGVLPYTDKFIF. Here the CDR3 DNA reads TGTGCTCTTGGGGATCACATCCCTGTAGTGCCACCGGGGGTCCTACCGTACACCGATAAATTCATCTTT.

This clone appeared many times. The protein recorded in TCRdb matches a much larger clone and deviates from this DNA's translation at residue 7, suggesting a read error; the protein here is obtained by translating the DNA. This chain connects TRDV2 to TRDJ1; possible D gene TRDD3, 5 bases. TCRdb lists no J gene, so it was determined here by aligning the DNA to germline. The CDR3 has 14 amino acids. Trimming removed 0 bases at V and 4 bases at J, with 11 bases between. Germline CDR1 GEAIGNYY, CDR2 EKD. Written as DNA, the CDR3 is TGTGCCTGTGACACCGTAGCGGGGAACGATAAACTCATCTTT. Translating gives CACDTVAGNDKLIF.

To note about this clone: The protein TCRdb lists belongs to a much larger clone and differs from this DNA's translation at residue 13, which points to a read error; the protein shown is made from the DNA. The genes are TRDV1 and TRDJ1, with 8 bases aligning to TRDD3. TCRdb carries no J gene annotation; the J gene was assigned here by matching the DNA with germline. V dropped 3 bases and J dropped 0; count of bases not matched to a gene: 27. Germline-derived CDR1 and CDR2 are TSWWSYY and QGS. This CDR3 spans 23 amino acids. CDR3 DNA: TGTGCTCTTGGGGATCCGTTGGGTCCTACAAAATCTGCTGGGGGACTAAACACCGATAAACTCATCTTT. It translates to CALGDPLGPTKSAGGLNTDKLIF.

This clone was recorded at least ten times. This likely traces to a read error, being one base from a far larger clone. At the DNA level, this CDR3 is encoded by other sequences in the same sample as well. The V gene is TRDV2, the J gene TRDJ1; TRDD3 matches at 11 bases. The J gene, not given by TCRdb, was assigned here from a germline match of the nucleotide sequence. The CDR3 length is 21 residues. Germline values: CDR1 GEAIGNYY, CDR2 EKD. The CDR3 sequence is CACDTVLLGDKRGRSTDKLIF. The CDR3 DNA sequence: TGTGCCTGTGACACCGTTCTACTGGGGGATAAAAGGGGTCGGAGCACCGACAAACTCATCTTT.

As regards this clone: The protein given by TCRdb reflects a much larger clone and differs at residue 10 from this DNA's translation, likely from a read error; the protein shown is the DNA's translation. The gene calls are TRDV2 and TRDJ1; 7 bases agree with TRDD3. TCRdb leaves out the J gene; it was filled in here by matching the DNA to germline. Trimming cost V 3 bases and J 3 bases; bases outside gene matches: 9. Germline V lookup: CDR1 GEAIGNYY, CDR2 EKD. The CDR3 has 15 amino acids. CDR3 loop: CACDPGDPRADKLIF. CDR3 bases: TGTGCCTGTGACCCGGGGGATCCCCGCGCCGATAAACTCATCTTT.

On this clone: TCRdb shows a much larger clone's protein in place of this DNA's translation, and the two differ at residue 13, likely through a read error; the protein shown is translated from the DNA. The chain employs TRDV1 and TRDJ1; D may be TRDD3 (5 bases). As TCRdb names no J gene, one was assigned here on the basis of a DNA match to germline. Germline CDR1 reads TSWWSYY; CDR2 reads QGS. Trimming pared 1 base from V and 1 base from J, leaving 22 bases between. The CDR3 is made up of 19 amino acids. DNA of the CDR3: TGTGCTCTTGGGGAACCCCTCGTCTTAGGGGAACTCAGCACCGATAAACTCATCTTT. Amino acid sequence: CALGEPLVLGELSTDKLIF.

Of note for this clone: The TCRdb protein, from a much larger clone, departs from this DNA's translation at residue 9, likely by read error; the protein shown derives from the DNA. The gene calls are TRDV1 and TRDJ1; 12 bases are shared with TRDD3. TCRdb supplies no J gene; here it was assigned by aligning the nucleotide sequence to germline. Germline loops: CDR1 TSWWSYY, CDR2 QGS. This CDR3 contains 28 residues. With 1 base clipped from V and 1 base from J, the junction kept 37 bases outside the gene matches. CDR3 residues: CALGERGELAFPPSRTVWGIRGTDKLIF. CDR3 sequence (DNA): TGTGCTCTTGGGGAACGGGGCGAGCTTGCCTTCCCCCCTTCTCGTACTGTCTGGGGGATACGGGGCACCGATAAACTCATCTTT.

As concerns this clone: TCRdb has a much larger clone's protein, which differs at residue 17 from the translation of this DNA, likely because of a read error; what is shown is the protein translated from the DNA. The chain uses TRDV1 and TRDJ3; TRDD3 matches 11 bases. CDR3 length: 19 residues. Germline V gene lookup returns CDR1 TSWWSYY and CDR2 QGS. The CDR3 sequence is CALGEKLLGDIWDTRQVFF. CDR3 sequence (DNA): TGTGCTCTTGGGGAAAAGTTACTGGGGGATATATGGGACACCCGACAGGTGTTTTTC.

This clone was picked up a small number of times. For this DNA, TCRdb reports the protein of a much larger clone, which diverges at residue 10, most likely from a read error; the protein presented here is translated directly from the DNA. V is TRDV2 and J is TRDJ1; 9 bases are a match to TRDD2. Because TCRdb records no J gene, it was assigned here through a match of the DNA to germline. The length of the CDR3 is 20 residues. Unmatched junction bases numbered 19, after V lost 2 bases and J lost 1 base. Germline CDR1 and CDR2: GEAIGNYY and EKD. The CDR3 DNA reads as TGTGCCTGTGACAAGGCCTTCCTACCAGCGGGGGTTCGGGGCACCGATAAACTCATCTTT. Translating gives CACDKAFLPAGVRGTDKLIF.

Concerning this clone itself: The protein held in TCRdb is that of a much larger clone and does not match this DNA's translation at residue 4, likely because of a read error; the protein shown is translated from the DNA. The chain joins TRDV2 to TRDJ1; 13 nucleotides match TRDD3. No J gene is reported in TCRdb; it was inferred here by comparing the DNA with germline. Trimming removed 5 bases from V and 4 bases from J; junction bases left unmatched: 15. Germline loops: CDR1 GEAIGNYY, CDR2 EKD. The CDR3 has 18 residues. The CDR3 loop is CACGTLLGDTRRGDKLIF. CDR3 coding DNA: TGTGCCTGTGGCACTTTACTGGGGGATACGCGACGTGGCGATAAACTCATCTTT.